This is a list of T cell receptor beta chains from one sample in a study of cytomegalovirus exposure and HLA in healthy donors. Here immunoSEQ multiplex PCR was the method, and the copy in TCRdb shows in-frame clones only, minus some. The profile shows some 190,000 clones, 75% to 80% of them singletons. Material: PBMCs. The source of these receptors is a woman in her 30s in good health and CMV-seropositive. Both conserved end residues are part of each CDR3. Each record gives: J gene, V gene, D gene, clone size, CDR3 DNA, CDR3 protein. A D gene is named only where the DNA matches it firmly. Size is stated for part of the rows, as once, few or many counts, or as a class when the clone is expanded.

>TRBJ2-5|TRBV2|-|-
TGTGCCAGCCGTGAGCCGCGGGGAAAAGAGACCCAGTACTTC
CASREPRGKETQYF
>TRBJ1-4|TRBV11-2|-|-
TGTGCCAGCAGCTTTTTGGCAGGATGGGCCCCCTCGGAAAAACTGTTTTTT
CASSFLAGWAPSEKLFF
>TRBJ1-1|TRBV19|-|-
TGTGCCAGTAGTATAAGGGATGCGGGGGACACTGAAGCTTTCTTT
CASSIRDAGDTEAFF
>TRBJ1-4|TRBV14|-|once
TGTGCCAGCAGTCAAAGTCGGGGAAATGAAAAACTGTTTTTT
CASSQSRGNEKLFF
>TRBJ2-1|TRBV5-1|-|-
TGCGCCAGCAGCGCCCAGGGTTTGAATTACAATGAGCAGTTCTTC
CASSAQGLNYNEQFF
>TRBJ2-5|TRBV6-5|-|-
TGTGCCAGCAGTAGTGGTGGGCCAGAGACCCAGTACTTC
CASSSGGPETQYF
>TRBJ1-1|TRBV6-5|-|few
TGTGCCAGCAGTTACGGAGGGAGGACTGAAGCTTTCTTT
CASSYGGRTEAFF
>TRBJ2-7|TRBV7-9|-|-
TGTGCCAGCAGCTTACGACAGGGCCCAACGGGGGACGAGCAGTACTTC
CASSLRQGPTGDEQYF
>TRBJ2-2|TRBV7-8|-|-
TGTGCCAGCAGCTGGGGCGCGAACACCGGGGAGCTGTTTTTT
CASSWGANTGELFF
>TRBJ2-3|TRBV7-2|-|once
TGTGCCAGCAGCTTGTTTGCGGCTAGCACAGATACGCAGTATTTT
CASSLFAASTDTQYF
>TRBJ2-2|TRBV4-1|-|-
TGCGCCAGCAGCCCGTACCTCAGGCGGGCCGGGGAGCTGTTTTTT
CASSPYLRRAGELFF
>TRBJ2-1|TRBV5-1|TRBD2|-
TGCGCCAGCAGCTTGTGGTTGACTAGCGGGAGGTCCTACAATGAGCAGTTCTTC
CASSLWLTSGRSYNEQFF
>TRBJ2-4|TRBV4-3|-|-
TGCGCCAGCAGCCAACGCCGTTGGCTAGTTTTCCCCCTAGCCAAAAACATTCAGTACTTC
CASSQRRWLVFPLAKNIQYF
>TRBJ2-7|TRBV7-9|-|-
TGTTCCAGCAGCTCTCGACCGGGACACCTCTCGGGCGAGCAGTACTTC
CSSSSRPGHLSGEQYF
>TRBJ2-5|TRBV28|TRBD2|few
TGTGCCAGCAGTTCACTAGCGGGGGGCAAAGAGACCCAGTACTTC
CASSSLAGGKETQYF
>TRBJ2-3|TRBV7-3|-|-
TGTGCCAGCAGCTTGACCGGGACTAGCACAGATACGCAGTATTTT
CASSLTGTSTDTQYF
>TRBJ1-1|TRBV5-1|TRBD1|-
TGCGCCAGCAGCTTTCAGGGGACAGCGAACACTGAAGCTTTCTTT
CASSFQGTANTEAFF
>TRBJ2-5|TRBV7-9|TRBD2|-
TGTGCCAGCAGGCTGGGACTAGCGGGGGTTCGGGAGACCCAGTACTTC
CASRLGLAGVRETQYF
>TRBJ2-7|TRBV7-9|-|-
TGTGCCAGCATCAACTCAGGGGAGGGAACCTACGAGCAGTACTTC
CASINSGEGTYEQYF
>TRBJ2-7|TRBV29-1|-|few
TGCAGCGTCGCAGGGAAGAGGTCCTACGAGCAGTACTTC
CSVAGKRSYEQYF
>TRBJ1-2|TRBV5-4|-|-
TGTGCCAGCAGCTTGGAGATCGGGGGTCTTGGCTACACCTTC
CASSLEIGGLGYTF
>TRBJ1-3|TRBV5-8|TRBD1|-
TGTGCCAGCAGGAACAGGGGGTTCGGAAACACCATATATTTT
CASRNRGFGNTIYF
>TRBJ1-1|TRBV9|-|-
TGTGCCAGCAAAAGAGGGTTAGCGAACACTGAAGCTTTCTTT
CASKRGLANTEAFF
>TRBJ2-7|TRBV2|TRBD2|-
TGTGCCAGCAGTGAGGGAAGCGGGGGCCCCGGGTACTTC
CASSEGSGGPGYF
>TRBJ2-7|TRBV5-4|TRBD2|few
TGTGCCAGCACCGATGGGACTAGCGGGACCGACGAGCAGTACTTC
CASTDGTSGTDEQYF
>TRBJ2-2|TRBV6-1|TRBD1|-
TGTGCCAGCAGTATGACAGGGGACACCGGGGAGCTGTTTTTT
CASSMTGDTGELFF
>TRBJ2-2|TRBV27|-|few
TGTGCCAGCAGTTTGTTCGGTGCCGGGGAGCTGTTTTTT
CASSLFGAGELFF
>TRBJ1-1|TRBV7-2|TRBD1|-
TGTGCCAGCAGCTTAGGCCCTACAGGGGCCATGAACACTGAAGCTTTCTTT
CASSLGPTGAMNTEAFF
>TRBJ2-1|TRBV27|-|-
TGTGCCAGCACACGACTCTCTGAGGTGGCTGAGCAGTTCTTC
CASTRLSEVAEQFF
>TRBJ2-5|TRBV11-3|TRBD1|-
TGTGCCAGCAGCTTAGGCCGACAGGGGCAAGAGACCCAGTACTTC
CASSLGRQGQETQYF
>TRBJ2-1|TRBV4-3|-|-
TGCGCCAGCAGCCAAGACGCTGGCGGGCTCCTTTACAATGAGCAGTTCTTC
CASSQDAGGLLYNEQFF
>TRBJ2-3|TRBV5-4|TRBD2|-
TGTGCCAGCAGCCGAAGCGGGAGAGCAGATACGCAGTATTTT
CASSRSGRADTQYF
>TRBJ1-5|TRBV6-1|-|-
TGTGCCAGCATGTACCAGGGCTTACAGCCCCAGCATTTT
CASMYQGLQPQHF
>TRBJ2-2|TRBV19|-|-
TGTGCCAGTAGTATGTTTTTCCTCGGGGAGCTGTTTTTT
CASSMFFLGELFF
>TRBJ1-4|TRBV5-1|TRBD1|-
TGCGCCAGCAGCTTGAGACAGGGTGAGGAAAAACTGTTTTTT
CASSLRQGEEKLFF
>TRBJ2-7|TRBV29-1|-|-
TGCAGCGTTGGTAGGGGACAAGACGAGCAGTACTTC
CSVGRGQDEQYF
>TRBJ2-5|TRBV5-7|TRBD2|-
TGTGCCAGCAGCTCTGGCCCTAGCGGGAGCCCGCAAGAGACCCAGTACTTC
CASSSGPSGSPQETQYF
>TRBJ2-1|TRBV7-2|-|once
TGTGCCAGCAGCTTAGTTATATCCTCCTACAATGAGCAGTTCTTC
CASSLVISSYNEQFF
>TRBJ2-3|TRBV5-4|TRBD2|-
TGTGCCAGCAGCTTGGCGGTAGCCCGGCGGGGGGATACGCAGTATTTT
CASSLAVARRGDTQYF
>TRBJ2-3|TRBV7-6|TRBD2|-
TGTGCCAGCAGCACGACCGGGACTAGTAGAGATACGCAGTATTTT
CASSTTGTSRDTQYF
>TRBJ1-6|TRBV13|TRBD1|-
TGTGCCAGCAACCAAAGGGACAGGTCTAATTCACCCCTCCACTTT
CASNQRDRSNSPLHF
>TRBJ2-7|TRBV30|TRBD1|once
TGTGCCCGGTCGGGGACAGGCCCATACGAGCAGTACTTC
CARSGTGPYEQYF
>TRBJ2-7|TRBV5-1|TRBD1|-
TGCGCCAGCAACTCGGCGACAGGGGGGATCGAGCAGTACTTC
CASNSATGGIEQYF
>TRBJ2-3|TRBV4-2|TRBD1|-
TGTGCCAGCAGTCCGGGGGACAGGGAAAGAGATACGCAGTATTTT
CASSPGDRERDTQYF